The present T cell receptor (beta chain) was sequenced within a study of blood T cells in healthy people across ages. This clonotype was detected once. Its antigen is unidentified. Germline is not matched at one junction end, which may reflect a read error. CDR1 and CDR2 from the germline V gene are DFQATT and SNEGSKA (reference sequence). CDR3 length: 14 amino acids. A second PCR, run for 7 to 11 cycles, used a sample-barcoded 5' primer plus a J-beta primer mix. Tagging of each cDNA molecule was performed by a template-switch adaptor with 12 random nucleotides. TCRdb reprocessed the 5' RACE reads with MiXCR, giving one entry per CDR3 protein. The sample includes 730,000 or so distinct CDR3 sequences, 40% to 45% of them seen just once. Donors were healthy Caucasian individuals from Russia aged about 6 to 95. Findings of the study overall: Diversity figures derived from one million T cells were judged to underestimate the true value. Older individuals had lower TCR beta diversity per million T cells (the decline was roughly linear).

Sample: blood. The receptor's source is a woman aged 55-70 years in good health. This chain uses TRBV20-1 with TRBJ2-1; 8 positions agree with TRBD1. CDR3 in amino acids: CSAAVPGGHNEQLF. The DNA for the CDR3 is TGCAGTGCCGCGGTTCCAGGGGGCCACAATGAGCAGCTCTTC.